These 9 T cell receptor beta chains were all obtained from the same sample, sequenced in a study of graft-versus-host responses after intestinal transplantation. Profiling relied on immunoSEQ multiplex PCR, and the TCRdb table lists in-frame clones only, not all of them. The sample has about 81,000 clones, approximately 89% seen once. These receptors' antigens are unknown. Sequencing was performed on unstimulated CD4+ T cells sorted from spleen or lymph node cells, taken before transplant. The source is a human donor who was the organ donor for an intestinal transplant.

V is TRBV21-1 and J is TRBJ1-5. TRBV21-1 is designated a pseudogene. The CDR3 extends over 15 amino acids. The CDR3 loop reads CASSKVGGPSQPQHF. The CDR3 coding sequence is TGTGCCAGCAGCAAAGTGGGAGGGCCGAGTCAGCCCCAGCATTTT.

The CDR3 sequence: CASSPLIRLGENYNEQFF. The CDR3 DNA sequence: TGTGCCAGCTCACCACTTATTCGACTAGGGGAGAACTACAATGAGCAGTTCTTC. The V and J genes are TRBV18 and TRBJ2-1; TRBD2 might be the D (6 bases). The V and J ends lost 1 base and 3 bases respectively, with 19 bases between them. This CDR3 is built from 18 residues. Germline assignment: CDR1 KGHSH and CDR2 LQKENI.

This clone was counted a few times. The chain's CDR3 is CASSQGTSGSLSYEQYF. The CDR3, as DNA: TGTGCCAGCTCACAGGGGACTAGCGGGAGCTTATCCTACGAGCAGTACTTC. The V call is TRBV18, the J call TRBJ2-7, with 14 bases aligning to TRBD2. Losses at the gene ends were 4 bases for V and 1 base for J; bases not matched to a gene: 6. Germline V lookup: CDR1 KGHSH, CDR2 LQKENI. The CDR3 extends over 17 amino acids. Looking up the rest from reference TRBV18 and TRBJ2-7 gives the full variable domain: NAGVMQNPRHLVRRRGQEARLRCSPMKGHSHVYWYRQLPEEGLKFMVYLQKENIIDESGMPKERFSAEFPKEGPSILRIQQVVRGDSAAYFCASSQGTSGSLSYEQYFGPGTRLTVT.

This clone appeared once. The chain employs TRBV11-2 and TRBJ2-7, with TRBD1 matching 8 bases. This CDR3 spans 17 amino acids. J was trimmed by 3 bases and V by 5 bases; bases with no gene match: 15. Germline V gives CDR1 SGHAT, CDR2 FQNNGV. This CDR3 is CASSIFPGGGQRYEQYF. CDR3 coding DNA: TGTGCCAGCAGCATTTTTCCAGGGGGCGGTCAACGCTACGAGCAGTACTTC. Together with reference TRBV11-2 and TRBJ2-7, the CDR3 gives the full variable domain: EAGVAQSPRYKIIEKRQSVAFWCNPISGHATLYWYQQILGQGPKLLIQFQNNGVVDDSQLPKDRFSAERLKGVDSTLKIQPAKLEDSAVYLCASSIFPGGGQRYEQYFGPGTRLTVT.

The J gene is TRBJ1-2, the V gene TRBV2; no reliable D call. Germline assignment: CDR1 SNHLY and CDR2 FYNNEI. The germline V and J ends were trimmed by 6 bases and 2 bases, with 10 bases remaining between them. The CDR3 runs to 13 residues. DNA of the CDR3: TGTGCCAGCAGAACAGCTTCGAACTATGGCTACACCTTC. As protein: CASRTASNYGYTF.

The chain carries TRBV7-3 and TRBJ2-7; 7 positions match TRBD1. V dropped 5 bases and J dropped 5; count of bases not matched to a gene: 9. This CDR3 spans 14 amino acids. In germline, CDR1 is SGHTA, CDR2 FQGTGA. The CDR3 DNA reads as TGTGCCAGCAGCCCAGGGGGTCCTAGTAACGAGCAGTACTTC. It yields the protein CASSPGGPSNEQYF.

The chain carries TRBV28 and TRBJ2-7; TRBD1 matches at 9 bases. CDR3 size: 14 residues. The germline gives CDR1 MDHEN, CDR2 SYDVKM. Germline trimming cut 5 bases from V and 7 bases from J; bases unmatched to any gene: 9. The CDR3 nucleotides are TGTGCCAGCAGTGCTCCGGACAGGGGCGGAGAGCAGTACTTC. As protein: CASSAPDRGGEQYF. Supplemented by reference TRBV28 and TRBJ2-7, the full variable domain reads DVKVTQSSRYLVKRTGEKVFLECVQDMDHENMFWYRQDPGLGLRLIYFSYDVKMKEKGDIPEGYSVSREKKERFSLILESASTNQTSMYLCASSAPDRGGEQYFGPGTRLTVT.

The genes are TRBV29-1 and TRBJ1-2; D possibly corresponds to TRBD1 (6 bases). This CDR3 contains 12 residues. V was clipped by 4 bases and J by 6 bases, with 12 bases between them. The germline V gene has CDR1 SQVTM and CDR2 ANQGSEA. CDR3 residues: CSVGTGIDGYTF. The CDR3 DNA sequence: TGCAGCGTTGGAACAGGGATTGATGGCTACACCTTC.

The chain links TRBV20-1 to TRBJ2-7; a weak D match, TRBD2 (6 bases). CDR3 size: 10 residues. The V and J ends lost 3 bases and 6 bases respectively, with 6 bases between them. CDR1 and CDR2 (germline): DFQATT, SNEGSKA (reference sequence). The DNA of the CDR3 is TGCAGTGCTAGGGGGGGCGAGCAGTACTTC. Its protein product is CSARGGEQYF.